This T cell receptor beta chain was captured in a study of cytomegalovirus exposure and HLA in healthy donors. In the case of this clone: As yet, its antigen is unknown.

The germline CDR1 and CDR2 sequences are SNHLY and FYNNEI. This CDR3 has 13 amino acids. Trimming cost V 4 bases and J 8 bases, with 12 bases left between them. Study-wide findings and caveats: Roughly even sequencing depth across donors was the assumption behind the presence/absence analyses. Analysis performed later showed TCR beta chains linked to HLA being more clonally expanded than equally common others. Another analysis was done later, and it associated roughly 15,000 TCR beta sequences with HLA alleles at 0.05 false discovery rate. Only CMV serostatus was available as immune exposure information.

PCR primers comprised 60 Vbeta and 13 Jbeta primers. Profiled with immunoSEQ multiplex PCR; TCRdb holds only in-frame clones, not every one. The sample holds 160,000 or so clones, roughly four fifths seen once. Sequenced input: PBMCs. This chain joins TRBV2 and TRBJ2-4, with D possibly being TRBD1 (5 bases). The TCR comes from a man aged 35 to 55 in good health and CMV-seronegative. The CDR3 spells CASSAQGWDIQYF. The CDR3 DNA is TGTGCCAGCAGTGCGCAGGGATGGGACATTCAGTACTTC.